This TCR beta chain emerged from a study of blood T cell repertoires in COVID-19 (dated by TCRdb to the early 2020s). Background on the whole study: Samples covering the acute and convalescent phases of COVID-19 were provided by collaborators in the United States, Italy and Spain. Where HLA class I and class II types were available, the types were taken from metadata supplied by the sample provider, not from assay-based typing. Samples came from the ongoing ImmuneRACE study (first 160 participants) plus 1,254 subjects from 6 global collaborators. The sample metadata nearly always contained a de-identified subject ID, COVID-19 status, age in years and sex. The prospective study material was composed of cDNA or gDNA derived from T cells, B-cell-depleted T cells, or PBMCs. Subjects who had been exposed to COVID-19, were actively infected with it, or had recovered from it provided the deeply sampled blood TCRbeta repertoires that made up the dataset. The repertoires were released in a freely available public database meant as a resource for research on the immune response to SARS-CoV-2.

A second Seattle source provided samples from volunteer blood donors who had recovered from COVID-19. The collaborating institutions used their own protocols to collect whole blood in K2EDTA tubes. Collaborator samples were shipped for TCRbeta analysis as frozen whole blood, isolated PBMCs, or DNA extracted from either sample type. TCRbeta CDR3 regions were amplified from genomic DNA using the immunoSEQ Assay, a bias-controlled multiplex PCR. In the authors' own workflow: Nucleated cell counts per sample were estimated from amplification of reference gene primers within the assay. To quantify the absolute abundance of each unique TCRbeta CDR3 rearrangement, sequence reads were collapsed and filtered. For each sample, productive Simpson clonality was calculated as the square root of Simpson's diversity index over productive rearrangements. Held by TCRdb, this immuneACCESS table contains in-frame sequences only and omits some clones. Under half of the omission traces to an unresolved V gene where checked; the cause of the rest is unknown. V and J calls plus clone size are reproduced from that table; the DNA served to infer D and trimming. A total of 200,000 to 250,000 clones appear in this sample, 84% of them only once. The ten largest clones add up to roughly 3% of the sample.

A remark on this clone: Which antigen it targets is not known. One base away there is no much larger clone; base qualities are not given.

What the study reported, not specific to this receptor: The amount of clinical and demographic metadata varied by source and participant and was provided uncurated.

Trimming takes 2 bases off V and 6 bases off J; junction bases not matched to a gene: 3. CDR1 and CDR2 (LGHDT, YNNKEL) derive from the germline V gene (reference sequence). The CDR3 runs 15 residues from the cysteine to the phenylalanine. Of the read, only the CDR3 DNA is kept; its 45 bases are in frame from base 1. The sample was peripheral blood. The chain is made from TRBV3-1 (or the pseudogene TRBV3-2) and TRBJ1-6; 8 bases in between match TRBD1. The sequence came from a woman in her 30s who had recovered from COVID-19. The CDR3 reads CASSQPTGVNSPLHF. The sequence in DNA is TGTGCCAGCAGCCAACCGACAGGGGTTAATTCACCCCTCCACTTT.